These T cell receptor beta chains were read from a single sample in a study of graft-versus-host responses after intestinal transplantation. These receptors lack a known antigen. The data were produced by immunoSEQ multiplex PCR, yet TCRdb's version contains in-frame clones alone and is incomplete. The sample lists just under 65,000 clones; roughly 90% were seen once. The material sequenced was unstimulated CD8+ T cells sorted from spleen or lymph node cells, taken before transplant. These receptors were taken from a human donor who was the organ donor for an intestinal transplant. The CDR3 runs from the conserved cysteine through the conserved F or W. A D gene is named only where the DNA matches it firmly. Rows give clone size only sometimes, using once, few, many, or a class for an expanded clone.

v_call	clone_size	j_call	d_call	cdr3_nt	cdr3_aa
TRBV11-2	-	TRBJ2-7	-	TGTGCCAGCAGCCCAGGTCTTTCCTACGAGCAGTACTTC	CASSPGLSYEQYF
TRBV29-1	-	TRBJ2-2	TRBD2	TGCAGCGTTTGGGCGGGGGAGGCCGGGGAGCTGTTTTTT	CSVWAGEAGELFF
TRBV19	once	TRBJ2-1	-	TGTGCCAGTAGTATAGACAGGGGAGAGTACAATGAGCAGTTCTTC	CASSIDRGEYNEQFF
TRBV7-9	-	TRBJ2-1	-	TGTGCCAGCAGCTCCGGGCGGGACGAGTTCTTC	CASSSGRDEFF
TRBV12-5	-	TRBJ1-4	TRBD1	TGTGCTAGTGGTATGACAGGGGAGGAGGAAAAACTGTTTTTT	CASGMTGEEEKLFF
TRBV7-9	-	TRBJ1-1	TRBD1	TGTGCCAGCAGCACCGATAGGGACAGGGGGGTCACTGAAGCTTTCTTT	CASSTDRDRGVTEAFF
TRBV4-2	-	TRBJ2-1	-	TGTGCCAGCAGCCAAGGGAGGCCTAGCGCGGTAGGGTCCTACAATGAGCAGTTCTTC	CASSQGRPSAVGSYNEQFF
TRBV11-2	few	TRBJ1-2	-	TGTGCCAGCAGCTCCGGGGGACTGCATAACTATGGCTACACCTTC	CASSSGGLHNYGYTF
TRBV13	-	TRBJ2-7	-	TGTGCCAGCAGCCCAGGGGCCTTTGAGCAGTACTTC	CASSPGAFEQYF
TRBV7-9	-	TRBJ2-7	TRBD2	TGTGCCAGCATGGGCGGGAGTGGTTTAGACGAGCAGTACTTC	CASMGGSGLDEQYF
TRBV2	few	TRBJ1-2	TRBD1	TGTGCCAGCAGTGACCGGGACAGCTCTACCATCTATGGCTACACCTTC	CASSDRDSSTIYGYTF
TRBV9	-	TRBJ2-1	TRBD2	TGTGCCAGCAGCGAAGCGGGAGGGCCATGGGATGAGCAGTTCTTC	CASSEAGGPWDEQFF
TRBV19	-	TRBJ1-5	-	TGTGCCAGTAGTCTACCGGTGAGGGGCAATCAGCCCCAGCATTTT	CASSLPVRGNQPQHF
TRBV9	few	TRBJ2-7	-	TGTGCCAGCAGCTTAGGGGCTAACTACGAGCAGTACTTC	CASSLGANYEQYF
TRBV19	-	TRBJ1-1	TRBD1	TGTGCCAGTAGGCCTCGACAGGGGGCTACTGAAGCTTTCTTT	CASRPRQGATEAFF
TRBV6-5	-	TRBJ2-1	-	TGTGCCAGCAGTTACTCGCCGGACAGTCACGGGGATGAGCAGTTCTTC	CASSYSPDSHGDEQFF
TRBV19	-	TRBJ1-5	TRBD1	TGTGCCAGTAGTATTCAGGGGGCGGGCCATCAGCCCCAGCATTTT	CASSIQGAGHQPQHF
TRBV30	-	TRBJ2-7	TRBD1	TGTGCCTGGAATTTCGAGGGACAGCCCTCCTACGAGCAGTACTTC	CAWNFEGQPSYEQYF
TRBV4-2	-	TRBJ2-7	-	TGTGCCAGCAGCCAAACGCTAGTTCTCTACGAGCAGTACTTC	CASSQTLVLYEQYF
TRBV27	-	TRBJ2-7	-	TGTGCCAGCAGTCTTAGTGCGGGAAGCAGGAGCGAGCAGTACTTC	CASSLSAGSRSEQYF